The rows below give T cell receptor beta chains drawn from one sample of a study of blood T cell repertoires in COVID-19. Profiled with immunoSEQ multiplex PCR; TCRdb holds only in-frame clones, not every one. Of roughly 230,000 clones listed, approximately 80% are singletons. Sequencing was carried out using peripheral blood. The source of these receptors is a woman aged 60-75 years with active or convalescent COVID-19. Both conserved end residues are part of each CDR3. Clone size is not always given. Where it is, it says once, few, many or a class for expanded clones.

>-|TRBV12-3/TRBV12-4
CASEISGRWELFF
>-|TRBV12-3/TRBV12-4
CASSSRVNGELFF
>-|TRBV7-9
CASSQGAGGQREQFF
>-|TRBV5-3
CARSLASGRPEPTDTQYF
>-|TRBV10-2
CASRVGGDTQYF
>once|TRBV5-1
CASSFRAGDNGYTF
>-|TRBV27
CAIRDSMNTEAFF
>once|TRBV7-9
CASRSGQIDTDTQYF
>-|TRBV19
CASSIEGYYGYTF
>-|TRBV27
CASRWTGGMSTEAFF
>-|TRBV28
CASSPGQGARKPQHF
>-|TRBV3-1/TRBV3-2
CASSQFPRQGTGNTIYF
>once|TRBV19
CASTPDRGGNYGYTF
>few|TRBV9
CASSVVRSGTEAFF
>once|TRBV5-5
CASSSGRGLQETQYF
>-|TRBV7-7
CASSSTAGGTGELFF
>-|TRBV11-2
CASSLEEAANTDTQYF
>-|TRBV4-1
CASSQDLGTGAYGYTF
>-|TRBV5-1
CASSLDRGAQETQYF
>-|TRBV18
CASSPRPGGLETQYF
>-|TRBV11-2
CASSLPGRLLSGELFF
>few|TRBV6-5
CASSLNRVSEAFF
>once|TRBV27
CASGGGEQYF
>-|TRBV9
CASSVGVASGRAGETQYF
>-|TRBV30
CAWSVSGNYGYTF
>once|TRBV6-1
CASSEYRTPAYEQYF
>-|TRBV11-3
CASSLRSGRARDEQFF